This T cell receptor (beta chain) originates from a study of T cell repertoires in ileal Crohn's disease. Study-wide results and caveats: Endoscopy was done a median approximately seven months after surgery. Endoscopic recurrence occurred in every patient whose clonality exceeded 26.8%.

Turning to this clone: As yet, its antigen is unknown.

The CDR3 consists of 11 residues. Germline CDR1 reads SQVTM; CDR2 reads ANQGSEA. V gave up 7 bases and J gave up 4 bases, with 7 bases separating them. Generated by immunoSEQ multiplex PCR, the TCRdb table keeps only in-frame clones and is missing some. The sample lists approximately 2,500 clones; roughly 90% were seen once. Time point denoted: neoterminal ileum biopsy at postoperative endoscopy, about 6 months after surgery. Sequencing used ileal tissue. This chain links TRBV29-1 with TRBJ2-2, with D maybe TRBD2 (6 bases). The TCR was taken from an adult with Crohn's disease. The CDR3: CSARGTGELFF. The CDR3 DNA reads as TGCAGCGCGCGGGGCACCGGGGAGCTGTTTTTT.